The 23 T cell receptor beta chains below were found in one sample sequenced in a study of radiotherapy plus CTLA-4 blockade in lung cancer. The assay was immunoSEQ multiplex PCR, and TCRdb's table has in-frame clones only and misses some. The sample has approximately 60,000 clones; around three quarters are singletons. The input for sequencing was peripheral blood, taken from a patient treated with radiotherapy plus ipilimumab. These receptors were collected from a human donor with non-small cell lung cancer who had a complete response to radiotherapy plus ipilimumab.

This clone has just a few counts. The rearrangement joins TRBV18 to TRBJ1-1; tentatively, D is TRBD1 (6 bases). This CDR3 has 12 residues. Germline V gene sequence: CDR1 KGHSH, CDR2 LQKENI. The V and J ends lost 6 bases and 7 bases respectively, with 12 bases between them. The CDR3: CASSRTEFEAFF. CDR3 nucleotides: TGTGCCAGCTCGCGGACAGAGTTTGAAGCTTTCTTT.

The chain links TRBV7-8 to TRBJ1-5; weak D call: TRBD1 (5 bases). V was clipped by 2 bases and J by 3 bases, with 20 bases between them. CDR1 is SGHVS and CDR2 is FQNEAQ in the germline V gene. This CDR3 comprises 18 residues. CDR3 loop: CASSLSTGADTFNQPQHF. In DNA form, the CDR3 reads TGTGCCAGCAGCTTAAGCACCGGTGCGGACACTTTCAATCAGCCCCAGCATTTT.

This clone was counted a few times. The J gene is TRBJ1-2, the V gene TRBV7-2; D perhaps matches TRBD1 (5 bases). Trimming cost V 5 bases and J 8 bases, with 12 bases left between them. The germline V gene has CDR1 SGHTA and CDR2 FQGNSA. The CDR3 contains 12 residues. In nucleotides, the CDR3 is TGTGCCAGCAGCGGACACGGAAGGGGCTACACCTTC. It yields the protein CASSGHGRGYTF.

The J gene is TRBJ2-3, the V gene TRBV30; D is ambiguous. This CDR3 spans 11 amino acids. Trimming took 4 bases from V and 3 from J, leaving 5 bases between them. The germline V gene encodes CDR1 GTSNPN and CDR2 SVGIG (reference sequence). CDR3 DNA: TGTGCCTGGACCCTAACAGATACGCAGTATTTT. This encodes CAWTLTDTQYF.

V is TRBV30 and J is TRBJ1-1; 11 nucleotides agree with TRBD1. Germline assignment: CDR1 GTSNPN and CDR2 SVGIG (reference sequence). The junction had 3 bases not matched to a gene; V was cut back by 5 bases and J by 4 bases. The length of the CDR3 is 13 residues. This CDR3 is CAWDGTGGTEAFF. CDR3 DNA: TGTGCCTGGGATGGGACAGGGGGCACTGAAGCTTTCTTT.

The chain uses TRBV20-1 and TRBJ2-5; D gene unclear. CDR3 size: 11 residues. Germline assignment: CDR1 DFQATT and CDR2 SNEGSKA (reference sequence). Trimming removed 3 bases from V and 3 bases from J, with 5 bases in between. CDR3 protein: CSARQEETQYF. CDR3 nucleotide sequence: TGCAGTGCTAGGCAGGAAGAGACCCAGTACTTC.

The CDR3 bases are TGTGCCAGCAGTTACTTTGCCTGGGTTAACACTGAAGCTTTCTTT. Its translation is CASSYFAWVNTEAFF. V is TRBV6-6 and J is TRBJ1-1; D is ambiguous. This CDR3 comprises 15 residues. V lost 1 base and J 2 bases, leaving 11 bases between the germline ends. Germline V gives CDR1 MNHNY, CDR2 SVGAGI (reference sequence).

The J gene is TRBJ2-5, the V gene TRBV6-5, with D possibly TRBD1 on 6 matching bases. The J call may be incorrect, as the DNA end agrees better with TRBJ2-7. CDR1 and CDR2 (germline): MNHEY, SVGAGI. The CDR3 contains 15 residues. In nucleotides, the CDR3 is TGTGCCAGCAAACCCCCACTCGCAGGGGCCTACGAGCAGTACTTC. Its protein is CASKPPLAGAYEQYF.

The CDR3 protein is CASSLGPAYQETQYF. The CDR3 coding sequence is TGTGCCAGCAGCTTGGGTCCAGCCTACCAAGAGACCCAGTACTTC. V is TRBV7-9 and J is TRBJ2-5; D is uncertain. The V gene lost 3 bases and the J gene lost 0 bases, with 11 bases spanning the gap. The germline V gene encodes CDR1 SEHNR and CDR2 FQNEAQ (reference sequence). CDR3 length equals 15 residues.

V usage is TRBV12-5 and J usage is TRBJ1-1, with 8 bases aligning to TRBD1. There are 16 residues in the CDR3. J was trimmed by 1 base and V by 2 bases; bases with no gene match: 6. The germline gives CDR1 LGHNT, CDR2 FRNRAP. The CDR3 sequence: CASGLQGAEENTEAFF. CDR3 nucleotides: TGTGCTAGTGGTTTGCAGGGGGCGGAAGAGAACACTGAAGCTTTCTTT. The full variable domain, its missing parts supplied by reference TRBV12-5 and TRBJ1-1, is DARVTQTPRHKVTEMGQEVTMRCQPILGHNTVFWYRQTMMQGLELLAYFRNRAPLDDSGMPKDRFSAEMPDATLATLKIQPSEPRDSAVYFCASGLQGAEENTEAFFGQGTRLTVV.

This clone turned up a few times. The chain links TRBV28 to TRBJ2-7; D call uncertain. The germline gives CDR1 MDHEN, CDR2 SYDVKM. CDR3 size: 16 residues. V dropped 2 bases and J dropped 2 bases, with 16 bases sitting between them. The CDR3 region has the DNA TGTGCCAGCAGTTTAGCCTCTTCTAGTAGTGCCTACGAGCAGTACGTC. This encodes CASSLASSSSAYEQYV.

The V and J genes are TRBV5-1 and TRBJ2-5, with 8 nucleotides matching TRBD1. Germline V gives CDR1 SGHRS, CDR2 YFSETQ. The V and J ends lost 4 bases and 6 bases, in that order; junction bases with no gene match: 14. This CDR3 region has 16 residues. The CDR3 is CASSLLQAGGWKTQYF. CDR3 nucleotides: TGCGCCAGCAGCCTCCTCCAGGCAGGGGGCTGGAAGACCCAGTACTTC.

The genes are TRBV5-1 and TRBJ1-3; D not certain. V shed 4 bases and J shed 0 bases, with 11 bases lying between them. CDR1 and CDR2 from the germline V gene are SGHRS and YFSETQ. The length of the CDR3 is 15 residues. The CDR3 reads CASSPETSSGNTIYF. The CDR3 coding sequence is TGCGCCAGCAGCCCGGAGACGTCCTCTGGAAACACCATATATTTT.

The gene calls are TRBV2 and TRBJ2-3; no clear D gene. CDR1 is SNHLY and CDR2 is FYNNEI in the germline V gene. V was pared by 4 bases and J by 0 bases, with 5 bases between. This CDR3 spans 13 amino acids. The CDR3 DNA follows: TGTGCCAGCAGTGGTACTAGCACAGATACGCAGTATTTT. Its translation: CASSGTSTDTQYF.

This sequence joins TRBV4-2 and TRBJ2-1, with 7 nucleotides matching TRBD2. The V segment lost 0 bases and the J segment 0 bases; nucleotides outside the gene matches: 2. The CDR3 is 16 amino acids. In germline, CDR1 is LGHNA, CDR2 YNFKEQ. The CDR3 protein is CASSQDRTSSYNEQFF. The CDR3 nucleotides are TGTGCCAGCAGCCAAGATAGGACTAGCTCCTACAATGAGCAGTTCTTC.

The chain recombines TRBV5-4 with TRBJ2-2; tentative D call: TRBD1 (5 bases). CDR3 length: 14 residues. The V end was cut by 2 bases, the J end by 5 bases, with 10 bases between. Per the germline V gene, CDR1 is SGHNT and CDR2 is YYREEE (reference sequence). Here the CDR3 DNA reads TGTGCCAGCAGCTTAGCCAGGGATACCGGGGAGCTGTTTTTT. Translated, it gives CASSLARDTGELFF.

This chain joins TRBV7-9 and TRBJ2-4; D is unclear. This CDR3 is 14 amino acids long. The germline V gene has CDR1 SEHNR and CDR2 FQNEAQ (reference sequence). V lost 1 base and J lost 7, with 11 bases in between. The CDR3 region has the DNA TGTGCCAGCAGCTTAGGGGCGATGGAGAACATTCAGTACTTC. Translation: CASSLGAMENIQYF.

CDR3 protein: CASSPVEGSSYEQYF. The CDR3 bases are TGTGCCAGCTCACCGGTTGAAGGGAGTTCCTACGAGCAGTACTTC. V is TRBV18 and J is TRBJ2-7; D may be TRBD2 (5 bases). CDR1 KGHSH and CDR2 LQKENI come from the germline V gene. The V and J ends lost 3 bases and 1 base respectively, with 13 bases between them. This CDR3 region has 15 residues. Using reference TRBV18 and TRBJ2-7 for the parts outside the CDR3, the full variable domain is NAGVMQNPRHLVRRRGQEARLRCSPMKGHSHVYWYRQLPEEGLKFMVYLQKENIIDESGMPKERFSAEFPKEGPSILRIQQVVRGDSAAYFCASSPVEGSSYEQYFGPGTRLTVT.

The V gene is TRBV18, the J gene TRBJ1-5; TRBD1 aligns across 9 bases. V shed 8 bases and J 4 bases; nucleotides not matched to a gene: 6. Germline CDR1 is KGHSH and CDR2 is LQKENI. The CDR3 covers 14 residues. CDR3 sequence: CASHGQGTNQPQHF. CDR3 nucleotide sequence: TGTGCCAGCCATGGACAGGGGACGAATCAGCCCCAGCATTTT.

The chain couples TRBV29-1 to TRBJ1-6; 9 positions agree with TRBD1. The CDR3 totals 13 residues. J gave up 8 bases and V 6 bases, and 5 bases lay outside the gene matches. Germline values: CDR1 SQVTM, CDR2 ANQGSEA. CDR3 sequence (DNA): TGCAGCGTCGGGACAGGGTTAGATTCACCCCTCCACTTT. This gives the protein CSVGTGLDSPLHF.

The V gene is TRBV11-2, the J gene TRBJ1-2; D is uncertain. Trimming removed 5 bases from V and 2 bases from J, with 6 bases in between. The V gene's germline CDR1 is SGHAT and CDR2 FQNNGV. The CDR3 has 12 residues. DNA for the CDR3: TGTGCCAGCAGCCCCGTGAACTATGGCTACACCTTC. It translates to CASSPVNYGYTF.

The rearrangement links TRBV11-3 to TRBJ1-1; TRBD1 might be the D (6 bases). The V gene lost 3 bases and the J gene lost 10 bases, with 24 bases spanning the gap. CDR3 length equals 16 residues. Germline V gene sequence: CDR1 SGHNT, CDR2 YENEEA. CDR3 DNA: TGTGCCAGCAGCTTCACCGGGACAAGGGCAGCCGTTGGAGCTTTCTTT. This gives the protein CASSFTGTRAAVGAFF.

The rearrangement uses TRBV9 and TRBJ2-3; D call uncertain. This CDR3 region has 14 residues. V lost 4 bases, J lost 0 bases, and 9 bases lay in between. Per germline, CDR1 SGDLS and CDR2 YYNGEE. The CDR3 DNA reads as TGTGCCAGCAGCAATCAGGTCAGCACAGATACGCAGTATTTT. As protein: CASSNQVSTDTQYF.